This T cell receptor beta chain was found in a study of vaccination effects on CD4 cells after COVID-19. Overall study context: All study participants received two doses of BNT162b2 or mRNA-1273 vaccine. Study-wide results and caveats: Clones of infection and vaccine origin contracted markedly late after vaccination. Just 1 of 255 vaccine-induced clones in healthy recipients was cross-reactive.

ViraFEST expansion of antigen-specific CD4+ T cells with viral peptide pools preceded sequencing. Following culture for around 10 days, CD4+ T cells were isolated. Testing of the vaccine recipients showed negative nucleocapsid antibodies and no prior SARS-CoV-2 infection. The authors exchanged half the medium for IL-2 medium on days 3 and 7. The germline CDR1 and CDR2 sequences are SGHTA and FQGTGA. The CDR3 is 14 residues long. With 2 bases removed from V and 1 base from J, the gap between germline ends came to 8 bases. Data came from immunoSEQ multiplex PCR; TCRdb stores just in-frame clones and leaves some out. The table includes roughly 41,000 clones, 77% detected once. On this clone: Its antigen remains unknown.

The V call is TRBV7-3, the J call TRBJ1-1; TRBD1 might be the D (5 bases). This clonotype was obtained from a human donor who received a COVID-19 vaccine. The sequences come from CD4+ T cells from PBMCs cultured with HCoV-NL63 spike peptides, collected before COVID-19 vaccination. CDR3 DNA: TGTGCCAGCAGCTTAGGTGGGGGGAACACTGAAGCTTTCTTT. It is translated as CASSLGGGNTEAFF.